This T cell receptor beta chain appears in the sequencing data of a study of shared clonotypes between healthy human individuals. Overall study results and limits: Generation probability values for non-shared clonotypes were lower than those for clonotypes shared by all four donors. The researchers took only blood, and tissue repertoires probably look different.

Researchers partitioned CD4+ cells into CD45RA+ naive and CD45RA-negative memory subsets. The CDR3 is 14 residues long. Germline CDR1 reads SEHNR; CDR2 reads FQNEAQ (reference sequence). Trimming stripped 3 bases from V and 5 bases from J, with 10 bases between. For every subset, genomic DNA was evenly distributed across several immunoSEQ plates. The data were produced by immunoSEQ multiplex PCR, yet TCRdb's version contains in-frame clones alone and is incomplete. The repertoire holds 1,400,000 or so clones, with approximately 98.5% as singletons. As to this clone: Antigen unknown.

Sequencing was done on a sample of naive CD4+ T cells sorted from blood. Subset defined: CD45RA+ positively selected. The receptor was derived from a man younger than 40 in good health. The chain recombines TRBV7-9 with TRBJ2-2; a weak D match, TRBD1 (6 bases). CDR3 protein: CASSFRGVTGELFF. CDR3 nucleotide sequence: TGTGCCAGCAGCTTCAGGGGCGTTACCGGGGAGCTGTTTTTT.